This is a list of T cell receptor beta chains from one sample in a study of T-cell reconstitution after alpha-beta-depleted transplantation in children. TCRdb fed the PCR reads into MiXCR, producing one record per CDR3 protein. Of fewer than 350,000 distinct CDR3 sequences in the sample, about 7.3% were seen once. Source: peripheral blood, taken 360 days after TCRalphabeta/CD19-depleted stem cell transplant. These receptors all stem from a female patient between 2 and 10 years old who had a stem cell transplant for Fanconi anemia, so the T cells may come from the graft donor. Both conserved end residues are part of each CDR3. The order of the fields is J gene, D gene, clone size, V gene, CDR3 DNA, CDR3 protein. D genes are given only for firm matches. The size field is filled for only some rows; it gives once, few, many or a size class.

j_gene: TRBJ2-7; d_gene: .; abundance: few; v_gene: TRBV19; CDR3nt: TGTGCCAGTAGTACCGGGTTGGGCTACGAGCAGTACTTC; CDR3aa: CASSTGLGYEQYF
j_gene: TRBJ1-2; d_gene: .; abundance: many; v_gene: TRBV7-2; CDR3nt: TGTGCCAGCAGCTTGGGGCTCTATGGCTACACCTTC; CDR3aa: CASSLGLYGYTF
j_gene: TRBJ2-3; d_gene: .; abundance: .; v_gene: TRBV19; CDR3nt: TGTGCCAGTAGTATGGGGACGAGCACAGATACGCAGTATTTT; CDR3aa: CASSMGTSTDTQYF
j_gene: TRBJ2-2; d_gene: TRBD2; abundance: .; v_gene: TRBV7-2; CDR3nt: TGTGCCAGCAGCATCGGGACTAGCGGGGGGGTAGGCGGGGAGCTGTTTTTT; CDR3aa: CASSIGTSGGVGGELFF
j_gene: TRBJ1-2; d_gene: .; abundance: few; v_gene: TRBV27; CDR3nt: TGTGCCAGCAGTTCGCACGTAGGCTATGGCTACACCTTC; CDR3aa: CASSSHVGYGYTF
j_gene: TRBJ2-3; d_gene: .; abundance: .; v_gene: TRBV27; CDR3nt: TGTGCCAGCAGTTTCCCAGTGGGGGGCACAGATACGCAGTATTTT; CDR3aa: CASSFPVGGTDTQYF
j_gene: TRBJ2-3; d_gene: TRBD2; abundance: few; v_gene: TRBV6-1; CDR3nt: TGTGCCAGCAGTGAAGTCCCCTACGGGGGGGCTGGAGATACGCAGTATTTT; CDR3aa: CASSEVPYGGAGDTQYF
j_gene: TRBJ2-7; d_gene: TRBD2; abundance: many; v_gene: TRBV9; CDR3nt: TGTGCCAGCAGCGTTTCTAGCGGGGAAACCTACGAGCAGTACTTC; CDR3aa: CASSVSSGETYEQYF
j_gene: TRBJ2-1; d_gene: TRBD2; abundance: many; v_gene: TRBV20-1; CDR3nt: TGCAGTGCTAGATCTACGGGACTAGCGGGGGATGAGCAGTTCTTC; CDR3aa: CSARSTGLAGDEQFF
j_gene: TRBJ2-5; d_gene: .; abundance: .; v_gene: TRBV20-1; CDR3nt: TGCAGTGCTAGAGCCCGGGCCTACCAAGAGACCCAGTACTTC; CDR3aa: CSARARAYQETQYF
j_gene: TRBJ1-3; d_gene: .; abundance: .; v_gene: TRBV28; CDR3nt: TGTGCCAGCAGTTCAGTAGGGAGGAACTCTGGAAACACCATATATTTT; CDR3aa: CASSSVGRNSGNTIYF
j_gene: TRBJ2-5; d_gene: .; abundance: many; v_gene: TRBV29-1; CDR3nt: TGCAGCGTCTTAGGGACGCAAGAGACCCAGTACTTC; CDR3aa: CSVLGTQETQYF
j_gene: TRBJ1-2; d_gene: TRBD1; abundance: few; v_gene: TRBV7-9; CDR3nt: TGTGCCAGCAGCTTAGGATGGCGTAGGGACAGGGACTATGGCTACACCTTC; CDR3aa: CASSLGWRRDRDYGYTF
j_gene: TRBJ1-1; d_gene: TRBD1; abundance: many; v_gene: TRBV5-1; CDR3nt: TGCGCCAGCAGCTTGGGGGGACAGAGGAACACTGAAGCTTTCTTT; CDR3aa: CASSLGGQRNTEAFF
j_gene: TRBJ2-7; d_gene: .; abundance: many; v_gene: TRBV24-1; CDR3nt: TGTGCCACCAGTGTGGGGTACGAGCAGTACTTC; CDR3aa: CATSVGYEQYF
j_gene: TRBJ2-3; d_gene: .; abundance: .; v_gene: TRBV6-1; CDR3nt: TGTGCCAGCAGTGAACTGTCTCGGCGGGATACGCAGTATTTT; CDR3aa: CASSELSRRDTQYF
j_gene: TRBJ2-5; d_gene: .; abundance: many; v_gene: TRBV5-1; CDR3nt: TGCGCCAGCAGCTTAAGCGTCAACCAAGAGACCCAGTACTTC; CDR3aa: CASSLSVNQETQYF
j_gene: TRBJ1-1; d_gene: .; abundance: .; v_gene: TRBV7-2; CDR3nt: TGTGCCACCCGTCGGGAGGCGGGGACGAACACTGAAGCTTTCTTT; CDR3aa: CATRREAGTNTEAFF
j_gene: TRBJ2-3; d_gene: .; abundance: many; v_gene: TRBV15; CDR3nt: TGTGCCACCAGCAGAGAGACAGACCCCTCAGATACGCAGTATTTT; CDR3aa: CATSRETDPSDTQYF
j_gene: TRBJ2-5; d_gene: .; abundance: many; v_gene: TRBV20-1; CDR3nt: TGCAGTGCTAGAACCTTCCAAGAGACCCAGTACTTC; CDR3aa: CSARTFQETQYF
j_gene: TRBJ1-4; d_gene: .; abundance: few; v_gene: TRBV28; CDR3nt: TGTGCCAGCAGTCCCCCCGGGGGAAAGGAAAAACTGTTTTTT; CDR3aa: CASSPPGGKEKLFF
j_gene: TRBJ2-5; d_gene: .; abundance: few; v_gene: TRBV18; CDR3nt: TGTGCCAGCTCACCTGCAGGGATCCGGGAGACCCAGTACTTC; CDR3aa: CASSPAGIRETQYF
j_gene: TRBJ2-3; d_gene: .; abundance: many; v_gene: TRBV4-2; CDR3nt: TGTGCCAGCAGCCCCGGGACTGGCGGGACTAGCACAGATACGCAGTATTTT; CDR3aa: CASSPGTGGTSTDTQYF
j_gene: TRBJ2-3; d_gene: .; abundance: many; v_gene: TRBV20-1; CDR3nt: TGCAGTGCTAGGGGGGGGGCCCCTAGCACAGATACGCAGTATTTT; CDR3aa: CSARGGAPSTDTQYF
j_gene: TRBJ2-5; d_gene: .; abundance: many; v_gene: TRBV20-1; CDR3nt: TGCAGTGCAGCCCAAGAGACCCAGTACTTC; CDR3aa: CSAAQETQYF
j_gene: TRBJ2-3; d_gene: .; abundance: many; v_gene: TRBV5-1; CDR3nt: TGCGCCAGCAGCTTCTCCAAGCGGAATACGCAGTATTTT; CDR3aa: CASSFSKRNTQYF
j_gene: TRBJ1-1; d_gene: .; abundance: many; v_gene: TRBV7-2; CDR3nt: TGTGCCAGCAGCTTAGAGACCCCGAACACTGAAGCTTTCTTT; CDR3aa: CASSLETPNTEAFF
j_gene: TRBJ1-4; d_gene: .; abundance: many; v_gene: TRBV6-5; CDR3nt: TGTGCCAGCAGTTACTCGACTGTAACTAATGAAAAACTGTTTTTT; CDR3aa: CASSYSTVTNEKLFF
j_gene: TRBJ2-3; d_gene: TRBD2; abundance: few; v_gene: TRBV24-1; CDR3nt: TGTGCCACCAGTGACCACGGACTAGCGGGGGTTTATTTT; CDR3aa: CATSDHGLAGVYF
j_gene: TRBJ2-2; d_gene: .; abundance: many; v_gene: TRBV10-3; CDR3nt: TGTGCCATCGGTCCGGCCACCGGGGAGCTGTTTTTT; CDR3aa: CAIGPATGELFF
j_gene: TRBJ2-7; d_gene: .; abundance: few; v_gene: TRBV2; CDR3nt: TGTGCCAGCAGTGAAGGACGGGGATACTCCTACGAGCAGTACTTC; CDR3aa: CASSEGRGYSYEQYF
j_gene: TRBJ2-2; d_gene: .; abundance: .; v_gene: TRBV27; CDR3nt: TGTGCCAGCAGTTTAGTGGGCGGGGAGCTGTTTTTT; CDR3aa: CASSLVGGELFF
j_gene: TRBJ1-2; d_gene: .; abundance: many; v_gene: TRBV13; CDR3nt: TGTGCCAGCAGCTTCAAAGGGTTATGGGATGGCTACACCTTC; CDR3aa: CASSFKGLWDGYTF